One and the same sample provided the 32 T cell receptor beta chains below, sequenced in a study of blood T cell repertoires in COVID-19. Generated by immunoSEQ multiplex PCR, the TCRdb table keeps only in-frame clones and is missing some. The repertoire consists of a few hundred thousand clones, with roughly 85% occurring once and the leading ten covering about 6%. The material sequenced was PBMCs or T cells enriched from blood (not recorded which). These receptors were taken from a woman in her 30s who had recovered from COVID-19.

This chain joins TRBV4-1 and TRBJ1-4; D gene uncertain. Germline lookup yields CDR1 MGHRA and CDR2 YSYEKL. Trimming cost V 3 bases and J 8 bases, with 25 bases left between them. The CDR3 runs to 18 residues. The DNA of the CDR3 is TGCGCCAGCAGCCACAAGATCGGCGGGTTGATAAATCCCGAAAAACTGTTTTTT. Encoded protein: CASSHKIGGLINPEKLFF.

V is TRBV7-9 and J is TRBJ2-3; possibly TRBD2 for D (5 bases). The CDR3 extends over 18 amino acids. The V and J ends lost 0 bases and 0 bases respectively, with 16 bases between them. Germline CDR1 reads SEHNR; CDR2 reads FQNEAQ (reference sequence). The CDR3, as DNA: TGTGCCAGCAGCTTAGCTGGGCGGGTAGAGAATAGCACAGATACGCAGTATTTT. This sequence encodes CASSLAGRVENSTDTQYF.

The chain is built from TRBV5-5 and TRBJ1-2; 8 nucleotides agree with TRBD1. V lost 4 bases, J lost 8 bases, and 7 bases stayed unmatched. The CDR3 covers 13 residues. Germline values: CDR1 SGHKS, CDR2 YYEKEE (reference sequence). Here the CDR3 DNA reads TGTGCCAGCAGCGGCCGGACAGGGTTCGGCTACACCTTC. Translated: CASSGRTGFGYTF. The full variable domain, in which reference TRBV5-5 and TRBJ1-2 provide the parts outside the CDR3, is DAGVTQSPTHLIKTRGQQVTLRCSPISGHKSVSWYQQVLGQGPQFIFQYYEKEERGRGNFPDRFSARQFPNYSSELNVNALLLGDSALYLCASSGRTGFGYTFGSGTRLTVV.

The chain is built from TRBV5-1 and TRBJ1-1, with no clear D. V lost 0 bases and J 1 base, leaving 10 bases between the germline ends. This CDR3 comprises 15 residues. The germline V gene encodes CDR1 SGHRS and CDR2 YFSETQ. CDR3: CASSLVAVKNTEAFF. The CDR3 DNA reads TGCGCCAGCAGCTTGGTAGCAGTCAAGAACACTGAAGCTTTCTTT. Full variable domain (remainder filled in from reference TRBV5-1 and TRBJ1-1): KAGVTQTPRYLIKTRGQQVTLSCSPISGHRSVSWYQQTPGQGLQFLFEYFSETQRNKGNFPGRFSGRQFSNSRSEMNVSTLELGDSALYLCASSLVAVKNTEAFFGQGTRLTVV.

This chain uses TRBV6-1 with TRBJ1-2; D unclear. The V end lost 1 base, the J end lost 4 bases, and 7 bases lay between the germline ends. The length of the CDR3 is 13 residues. The V gene's germline CDR1 is MNHNS and CDR2 SASEGT. The CDR3 here is CASSEGGVYGYTF. In nucleotides, the CDR3 is TGTGCCAGCAGTGAAGGGGGAGTCTATGGCTACACCTTC.

The CDR3 sequence is CASRAGLTNEKLFF. The CDR3 DNA is TGCGCCAGCCGAGCAGGGTTAACTAATGAAAAACTGTTTTTT. J is TRBJ1-4 and V is TRBV5-1, with D possibly being TRBD1 (5 bases). The CDR3 is 14 residues long. From germline, CDR1 is SGHRS and CDR2 YFSETQ. The V end lost 7 bases, the J end lost 1 base, and 11 bases lay between the germline ends.

This clone was counted once. The chain links TRBV6-6 to TRBJ1-3; D not certain. V lost 8 bases and J lost 4, with 15 bases in between. Germline-derived CDR1 and CDR2 are MNHNY and SVGAGI (reference sequence). This CDR3 is built from 14 residues. In nucleotides, the CDR3 is TGTGCCAGCGAGGGCGAGCTGGGAGGAAACACCATATATTTT. This gives the protein CASEGELGGNTIYF.

This rearrangement joins TRBV2 to TRBJ2-7; 7 positions match TRBD1. Trimming took 6 bases from V and 3 from J; bases not matched to a gene: 2. CDR3 size: 12 residues. Germline CDR1 is SNHLY and CDR2 is FYNNEI. CDR3 loop: CASSNRGYEQYF. In DNA form, the CDR3 reads TGTGCCAGCAGCAACAGGGGCTACGAGCAGTACTTC.

This sequence joins TRBV19 and TRBJ1-1, with D unclear. Trimming shortened V by 11 bases and J by 4 bases, and 17 bases separated the two germline ends. CDR1 is LNHDA and CDR2 is SQIVND in the germline V gene (reference sequence). The CDR3 spans 13 residues. For the CDR3, the DNA is TGTGCCGTCGCCTGGGCCCTGGGCACTGAAGCTTTCTTT. Protein product: CAVAWALGTEAFF.

The rearrangement links TRBV9 to TRBJ2-2; D remains ambiguous. The CDR3 length is 14 residues. The germline V gene encodes CDR1 SGDLS and CDR2 YYNGEE. V lost 0 bases and J lost 1, with 4 bases in between. The CDR3 loop reads CASSVAGNTGELFF. The CDR3 DNA sequence: TGTGCCAGCAGCGTAGCCGGGAACACCGGGGAGCTGTTTTTT.

The chain combines TRBV30 with TRBJ1-2, with D possibly matching TRBD1 (6 bases). CDR1 is GTSNPN, CDR2 SVGIG, per germline (reference sequence). Trimming cost V 6 bases and J 8 bases, with 19 bases left between them. This CDR3 comprises 13 residues. The CDR3 nucleotides read TGTGCCTGCCAACAGGGATCGGCCTCGGGCTACACCTTC. Protein sequence: CACQQGSASGYTF. Filled out from reference TRBV30 and TRBJ1-2, the complete variable domain reads SQTIHQWPATLVQPVGSPLSLECTVEGTSNPNLYWYRQAAGRGLQLLFYSVGIGQISSEVPQNLSASRPQDRQFILSSKKLLLSDSGFYLCACQQGSASGYTFGSGTRLTVV.

The chain joins TRBV15 to TRBJ2-7, with TRBD1 as a possible D gene (6 bases). The CDR3 loop spans 16 amino acids. CDR1 is LNHNV, CDR2 YYDKDF, per germline (reference sequence). V lost 5 bases and J lost 3, with 20 bases in between. This CDR3 reads CATSDPGTSGDYEQYF. In DNA, the CDR3 is TGTGCCACCAGCGACCCCGGGACGTCAGGGGACTACGAGCAGTACTTC.

The chain has TRBV20-1 and TRBJ2-5; D possibly corresponds to TRBD1 (5 bases). Germline loops: CDR1 DFQATT, CDR2 SNEGSKA (reference sequence). The V end was cut by 3 bases, the J end by 8 bases, with 13 bases between. The CDR3 sequence is 12 residues long. CDR3 coding DNA: TGCAGTGCTAGTCGCAAGGACACTACCCAGTACTTC. It encodes CSASRKDTTQYF.

This chain uses TRBV7-9 with TRBJ1-3, with D possibly matching TRBD1 (6 bases). Trimming pared 4 bases from V and 4 bases from J, leaving 14 bases between. Per germline, CDR1 SEHNR and CDR2 FQNEAQ (reference sequence). The length of the CDR3 is 15 residues. The CDR3: CASSSDSGSGNTIYF. As DNA, the CDR3 is TGTGCCAGCAGCTCGGACAGCGGCTCGGGAAACACCATATATTTT.

V is TRBV12-3 or TRBV12-4 and J is TRBJ1-1, with 7 positions matching TRBD1. CDR3 length: 13 residues. The ends lost 3 bases at V and 5 bases at J; junction bases unmatched: 3. CDR3 sequence reads: CASSFQGGTEAFF. In nucleotides, the CDR3 is TGTGCCAGCAGTTTTCAGGGGGGAACTGAAGCTTTCTTT.

The J gene is TRBJ1-6, the V gene TRBV9; 9 bases agree with TRBD1. The V gene's germline CDR1 is SGDLS and CDR2 YYNGEE. This CDR3 contains 15 residues. The J segment lost 10 bases and the V segment lost 0 bases, leaving 5 bases of the junction unmatched. The CDR3 nucleotides read TGTGCCAGCAGCGTAGAGGACAGGGGTTACTCACCCCTCCACTTT. As protein: CASSVEDRGYSPLHF.

The V and J genes are TRBV12-3 or TRBV12-4 and TRBJ1-2, with 7 bases identical to TRBD1. The V gene end was trimmed by 3 bases and the J gene end by 6 bases; junction bases not matched to a gene: 4. This CDR3 has 13 residues. In DNA form, the CDR3 reads TGTGCCAGCAGTTTTTCGGACAGGCATGGCTACACCTTC. Its translation is CASSFSDRHGYTF.

The chain couples TRBV6-2 or TRBV6-3 to TRBJ2-3; D might be TRBD1 (7 bases). The CDR3 covers 14 residues. The germline V gene has CDR1 MNHEY and CDR2 SVGEGT. V lost 5 bases and J 3 bases, leaving 12 bases between the germline ends. CDR3 nucleotide sequence: TGTGCCAGCAGTCCAGGGGGGCCGACAGATACGCAGTATTTT. It codes for CASSPGGPTDTQYF.

The chain has TRBV5-4 and TRBJ1-3, with 8 bases that match TRBD1. CDR3 size: 18 residues. In germline, CDR1 is SGHNT, CDR2 YYREEE (reference sequence). The V and J ends lost 3 bases and 4 bases, in that order; junction bases with no gene match: 15. CDR3 sequence (DNA): TGTGCCAGCAGCTCCGGTAACCCGACAGGGGCAAGGGGAAACACCATATATTTT. This gives the protein CASSSGNPTGARGNTIYF.

The V call is TRBV18, the J call TRBJ2-7; no definite D call. V was shortened by 3 bases and J by 1 base, with 7 bases between the two germline ends. Germline CDR1 KGHSH, CDR2 LQKENI. This CDR3 is 13 amino acids long. CDR3 coding DNA: TGTGCCAGCTCACCCGCCGCGTCCTACGAGCAGTACTTC. Amino acids: CASSPAASYEQYF.

The chain recombines TRBV6-5 with TRBJ2-7, with TRBD1 as a possible D gene (5 bases). The V and J ends lost 7 bases and 3 bases respectively, with 16 bases between them. The CDR3 is made up of 14 amino acids. Germline CDR1 MNHEY, CDR2 SVGAGI. The CDR3 protein is CASTPSREHYEQYF. For the CDR3, the DNA is TGTGCCAGCACCCCCAGCAGGGAACACTACGAGCAGTACTTC.

The chain combines TRBV2 with TRBJ2-3; perhaps TRBD2 as D (5 bases). Trimming removed 6 bases from V and 0 bases from J, with 13 bases in between. The CDR3 covers 15 residues. Germline V lookup: CDR1 SNHLY, CDR2 FYNNEI. The DNA of the CDR3 is TGTGCCAGCAGGGGGAGTACCCTTAGCACAGATACGCAGTATTTT. As protein: CASRGSTLSTDTQYF.

V and J are TRBV13 and TRBJ1-3; 8 bases line up with TRBD1. J gave up 4 bases and V 4 bases, and 3 bases lay outside the gene matches. The CDR3 spans 14 residues. CDR1 PRHDT and CDR2 FYEKMQ come from the germline V gene (reference sequence). The CDR3, as DNA: TGTGCCAGCAGCTCCAGGGGGCTCGGAAACACCATATATTTT. Its translation: CASSSRGLGNTIYF.

The chain carries TRBV13 and TRBJ1-3; the D is unclear. The CDR3 is made up of 15 amino acids. Trimming shortened V by 3 bases and J by 4 bases, and 13 bases separated the two germline ends. CDR1 is PRHDT, CDR2 FYEKMQ, per germline (reference sequence). In nucleotides, the CDR3 is TGTGCCAGCAGCTTGACCCATGGAGCCGGAAACACCATATATTTT. It is translated as CASSLTHGAGNTIYF.

The chain has TRBV3-1 (or the pseudogene TRBV3-2) and TRBJ1-2; tentatively, D is TRBD1 (6 bases). Germline values: CDR1 LGHDT, CDR2 YNNKEL (reference sequence). This CDR3 spans 13 amino acids. With 4 bases removed from V and 4 bases from J, the gap between germline ends came to 10 bases. The CDR3 protein is CASSPRQVYGYTF. In DNA form, the CDR3 reads TGTGCCAGCAGCCCCCGACAGGTCTATGGCTACACCTTC.

J is TRBJ1-1 and V is TRBV19, with 7 bases lining up with TRBD1. V shed 3 bases and J 6 bases; nucleotides not matched to a gene: 7. Germline values: CDR1 LNHDA, CDR2 SQIVND (reference sequence). The CDR3 runs 14 residues. DNA for the CDR3: TGTGCCAGTAGTATCGACAGGGTAGGCCCTGAAGCTTTCTTT. Its protein product is CASSIDRVGPEAFF.

The chain carries TRBV6-5 and TRBJ2-7; D is unresolved. The V end was cut by 7 bases, the J end by 0 bases, with 16 bases between. The V gene's germline CDR1 is MNHEY and CDR2 SVGAGI. This CDR3 contains 15 residues. CDR3 in DNA: TGTGCCAGCAAACCGGTCCCCAAGCCCTCCTACGAGCAGTACTTC. It codes for CASKPVPKPSYEQYF.

The rearrangement links TRBV3-1 (or the pseudogene TRBV3-2) to TRBJ2-2, with TRBD1 as a possible D gene (5 bases). Trimming took off 0 bases at V and 7 bases at J, with 12 bases between the two ends. This CDR3 comprises 15 residues. Germline V gives CDR1 LGHDT, CDR2 YNNKEL (reference sequence). CDR3 amino acids: CASSQDWQGVGELFF. The DNA for the CDR3 is TGTGCCAGCAGCCAAGATTGGCAGGGCGTCGGGGAGCTGTTTTTT.

The CDR3 here is CASNAGVYNEQFF. For the CDR3, the DNA is TGTGCCAGCAACGCGGGTGTGTACAATGAGCAGTTCTTC. The chain links TRBV6-5 to TRBJ2-1; D perhaps matches TRBD2 (5 bases). Germline CDR1 reads MNHEY; CDR2 reads SVGAGI. The CDR3 is made up of 13 amino acids. Trimming left V 7 bases short and J 4 bases short, with 11 bases between.

The chain recombines TRBV19 with TRBJ2-4, with 12 bases lining up with TRBD2. CDR1 is LNHDA and CDR2 is SQIVND in the germline V gene (reference sequence). J gave up 7 bases and V 5 bases, and 6 bases lay outside the gene matches. CDR3 length equals 15 residues. The CDR3, as DNA: TGTGCCAGTAGTTCCACTAGCGGGGGGCGGAACATTCAGTACTTC. It yields the protein CASSSTSGGRNIQYF.

The chain uses TRBV6-2 or TRBV6-3 and TRBJ1-2, with 8 bases aligning to TRBD1. Germline loops: CDR1 MNHEY, CDR2 SVGEGT. This CDR3 is built from 14 residues. V trimming: 2 bases; J trimming: 6 bases; junction bases outside the gene matches: 5. CDR3 DNA sequence: TGTGCCAGCAGTTACGCTGGCAGGGGGCATGGCTACACCTTC. As protein: CASSYAGRGHGYTF.

The gene calls are TRBV27 and TRBJ1-1, with 7 bases fitting TRBD1. Germline loops: CDR1 MNHEY, CDR2 SMNVEV (reference sequence). The junction had 16 bases not matched to a gene; V was cut back by 5 bases and J by 7 bases. This CDR3 has 16 residues. DNA of the CDR3: TGTGCCAGCAGTCAACACAATTCGGGACAGTCAAATGAAGCTTTCTTT. Protein product: CASSQHNSGQSNEAFF.